This is a list of T cell receptor beta chains from one sample in a study of control samples from healthy donors and cancer patients. Data came from immunoSEQ multiplex PCR; TCRdb stores just in-frame clones and leaves some out. The data hold some 100,000 clones, with around nine tenths observed a single time. Sequenced input: blood. The receptors were sampled from a man aged 25-45 years in good health. CDR3s include the opening cysteine and the closing phenylalanine or tryptophan. D genes are given only for firm matches. Rows may omit the clone size; those that give it use once, few, many or a size class.

J gene,V gene,clone size,D gene,CDR3 DNA,CDR3 protein
TRBJ1-4,TRBV4-3,few,TRBD1,TGCGCCAGCAGCCACCGGACAGGAGGGGGGGCAACTAATGAAAAACTGTTTTTT,CASSHRTGGGATNEKLFF
TRBJ1-6,TRBV15,NA,NA,TGTGCCACCAGCAGAGATCAGGGGAATAATTCACCCCTCCACTTT,CATSRDQGNNSPLHF
TRBJ1-1,TRBV29-1,few,NA,TGCAGCGCCGCCACTGAGGGGTCCACTGAAGCTTTCTTT,CSAATEGSTEAFF
TRBJ1-1,TRBV29-1,NA,NA,TGCAGCCAACAGGAGGTTGTGCAGCAAGCTTTCTTT,CSQQEVVQQAFF
TRBJ1-4,TRBV4-1,NA,NA,TGCGCCAGCAGCTCTCCAGGAAGGGAAAAACTGTTTTTT,CASSSPGREKLFF
TRBJ2-1,TRBV9,once,TRBD2,TGTGCCAGCAGTCCCCTAGCGGGAGGGAAAAATGAGCAGTTCTTC,CASSPLAGGKNEQFF
TRBJ2-5,TRBV19,NA,NA,TGTGCCAGTAGCGTCAGGTTGCAAGAGACCCAGTACTTC,CASSVRLQETQYF
TRBJ1-6,TRBV3-1/TRBV3-2,NA,NA,TGTGCCAGCAGCCAAGATCAGGGGTTTAATTCACCCCTCCACTTT,CASSQDQGFNSPLHF
TRBJ2-2,TRBV14,NA,TRBD2,TGTGCCAGCAGGAGCGGACTAGCGGGAGGGAACACCGGGGAGCTGTTTTTT,CASRSGLAGGNTGELFF
TRBJ2-7,TRBV11-3,NA,NA,TGTGCCAGCAGCTTAGCGGACTTGGGAGAGCAGTACTTC,CASSLADLGEQYF
TRBJ2-2,TRBV2,NA,TRBD2,TGTGCCAGCACCTCGGGACTAGCGGGAGGTACCACCGGGGAGCTGTTTTTT,CASTSGLAGGTTGELFF
TRBJ1-2,TRBV7-2,NA,TRBD1,TGTGCCAGCAGCTCACAGGGGGCGGATGGCTACACCTTC,CASSSQGADGYTF
TRBJ2-2,TRBV7-9,NA,NA,TGTGCCAGCAGCTTAGGGACAGCCTTCCAAATCACCGGGGAGCTGTTTTTT,CASSLGTAFQITGELFF
TRBJ1-2,TRBV5-1,few,TRBD1,TGCGCCAGCAGCCCGGGACAGGGGGAAGGCTACACCTTC,CASSPGQGEGYTF
TRBJ1-6,TRBV4-1,NA,NA,TGCGCCAGCAGCCAACCTTATTCACCCCTCCACTTT,CASSQPYSPLHF
TRBJ1-1,TRBV7-9,NA,NA,TGTGCCAGCAGCTTCTCGGGGGGAGGGGAAGCTTTCTTT,CASSFSGGGEAFF
TRBJ1-2,TRBV6-6,NA,NA,TGTGCCGCTAAGGAGGGACAAGCCTATGGCTACACCTTC,CAAKEGQAYGYTF
TRBJ2-1,TRBV5-8,NA,TRBD1,TGTGCCAGCAGCACGGACAGGATAACTCCCTACAATGAGCAGTTCTTC,CASSTDRITPYNEQFF
TRBJ2-4,TRBV24-1,NA,TRBD2,TGTGCCACGTCGCGGGCTAGCGGAAACATTCAGTACTTC,CATSRASGNIQYF
TRBJ1-5,TRBV4-1,NA,TRBD1,TGCGCCAGCAGCCAAGAATACAGGGGGGATCAGCCCCAGCATTTT,CASSQEYRGDQPQHF
TRBJ2-1,TRBV19,few,TRBD2,TGTGCCAGTAGGGCTAATAGCGGGAGTCACAATGAGCAGTTCTTC,CASRANSGSHNEQFF
TRBJ2-7,TRBV6-5,NA,NA,TGTGCCAGCAGCGACAGAGAGAGCTCCTACGAGCAGTACTTC,CASSDRESSYEQYF
TRBJ1-2,TRBV28,NA,NA,TGTGCCAGCAGTGCAACCTGGGACTTCTATGGCTACACCTTC,CASSATWDFYGYTF
TRBJ2-7,TRBV7-9,NA,NA,TGTGCCAGCAGCTTAGCGGGCGGAGAAGCCCCTTTCTTC,CASSLAGGEAPFF
TRBJ1-1,TRBV10-3,NA,NA,TGTGCCATCAGTGGGGCAGGGTTACAGAACACTGAAGCTTTCTTT,CAISGAGLQNTEAFF
TRBJ1-5,TRBV6-2/TRBV6-3,NA,NA,TGTGCCAGCAGTTACTCCTTCTATGTGGCCAGAGATGATCAGCCCCAGCATTTT,CASSYSFYVARDDQPQHF
TRBJ2-2,TRBV5-4,NA,NA,TGTGCCAGCAGCCTATTACCCACGCCTCTGTCGAACACCGGGGAGCTGTTTTTT,CASSLLPTPLSNTGELFF
TRBJ2-7,TRBV2,few,TRBD1,TGTGCCAGCAGCCTGGGACAGGTGTACGAGCAGTACTTC,CASSLGQVYEQYF
TRBJ2-7,TRBV7-2,NA,NA,TGTGCCAGCAGCTTCTACCCTTCCTACGAGCAGTACTTC,CASSFYPSYEQYF
TRBJ1-5,TRBV19,NA,NA,TGTGCCAGTAGTATCAGGGTTCACGGCAATCAGCCCCAGCATTTT,CASSIRVHGNQPQHF
TRBJ1-4,TRBV7-9,once,NA,TGTGCCAGCAGTCAACCGGGTCTCATCCCACCGAAACTGTTTTTT,CASSQPGLIPPKLFF
TRBJ1-5,TRBV19,NA,NA,TGTGCCAGTAGTACCCCGGGGAGGGGAGAAAATCAGCCCCAGCATTTT,CASSTPGRGENQPQHF
TRBJ2-3,TRBV7-3,NA,TRBD1,TGTGCCAGCAGCTTATCTCTCGGGACAGCTAATATGCAGTATTTT,CASSLSLGTANMQYF
TRBJ2-7,TRBV9,NA,NA,TGTGCCAGCAGCGTAGGACTGGGGACACAGTTTACCTCCTACGAGCAGTACTTC,CASSVGLGTQFTSYEQYF
TRBJ2-7,TRBV24-1,NA,NA,TGTGCCACTTCGACAGGAGCCTACGAGCAGTACTTC,CATSTGAYEQYF
TRBJ2-1,TRBV19,NA,NA,TGTGCCACCAATCAAGGGGCCGGCTCCTACAATGAGCAGTTCTTC,CATNQGAGSYNEQFF
TRBJ1-2,TRBV7-8,NA,TRBD1,TGTGCCAGCAGCTTAGAGGGGGCAGAGTATGGCTACACCTTC,CASSLEGAEYGYTF
TRBJ2-3,TRBV11-2,once,TRBD2,TGTGCCAGCAGCTTAGATATCACGGGAGGGCCAACAGATACGCAGTATTTT,CASSLDITGGPTDTQYF